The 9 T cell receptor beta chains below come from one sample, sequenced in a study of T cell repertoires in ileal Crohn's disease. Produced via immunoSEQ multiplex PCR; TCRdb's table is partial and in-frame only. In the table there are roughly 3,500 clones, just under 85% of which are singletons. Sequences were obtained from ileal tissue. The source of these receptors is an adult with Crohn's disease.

The CDR3 DNA reads TGTGCCAGCAGGGCCCACGACAGTATGTCCTACGAGCAGTACTTC. As protein: CASRAHDSMSYEQYF. The chain links TRBV4-2 to TRBJ2-7; weak D call: TRBD1 (5 bases). The CDR3 spans 15 residues. Germline CDR1 and CDR2: LGHNA and YNFKEQ. V was clipped by 6 bases and J by 1 base, with 16 bases between them.

The CDR3 protein is CAISTYTGTSVREQFF. CDR3 DNA sequence: TGTGCCATCAGTACTTACACCGGGACTAGCGTCCGGGAGCAGTTCTTC. V and J are TRBV10-3 and TRBJ2-1; TRBD2 matches at 10 bases. V gave up 5 bases and J gave up 10 bases; unmatched junction bases: 14. The CDR3 contains 16 residues. CDR1 and CDR2 from the germline V gene are ENHRY and SYGVKD.

DNA for the CDR3: TGTGCCAGCAGTTCCAGGGCTAGCGGGGGGACAGATACGCAGTATTTT. Amino acid sequence: CASSSRASGGTDTQYF. The J gene is TRBJ2-3, the V gene TRBV6-5, with 11 bases matching TRBD2. V trimming: 4 bases; J trimming: 3 bases; junction bases outside the gene matches: 6. Looked up from germline, CDR1 is MNHEY and CDR2 is SVGAGI. The CDR3 covers 16 residues.

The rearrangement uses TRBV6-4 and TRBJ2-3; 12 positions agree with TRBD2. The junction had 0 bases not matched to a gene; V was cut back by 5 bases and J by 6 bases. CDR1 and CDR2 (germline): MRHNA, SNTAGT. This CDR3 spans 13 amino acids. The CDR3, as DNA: TGTGCCAGCAGTACTAGCGGGAGGGATACGCAGTATTTT. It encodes CASSTSGRDTQYF.

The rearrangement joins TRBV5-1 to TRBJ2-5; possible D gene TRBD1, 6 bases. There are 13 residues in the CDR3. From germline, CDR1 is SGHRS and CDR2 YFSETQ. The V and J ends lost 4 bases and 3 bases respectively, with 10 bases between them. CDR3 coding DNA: TGCGCCAGCAGCGAGTCAGGGGAAGAGACCCAGTACTTC. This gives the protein CASSESGEETQYF.

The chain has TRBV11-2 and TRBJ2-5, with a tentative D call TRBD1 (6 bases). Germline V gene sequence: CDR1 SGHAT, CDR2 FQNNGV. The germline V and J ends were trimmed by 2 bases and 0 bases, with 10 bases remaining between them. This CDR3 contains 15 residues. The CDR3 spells CASSLQRGNQETQYF. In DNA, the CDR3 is TGTGCCAGCAGCTTACAGAGGGGGAACCAAGAGACCCAGTACTTC.

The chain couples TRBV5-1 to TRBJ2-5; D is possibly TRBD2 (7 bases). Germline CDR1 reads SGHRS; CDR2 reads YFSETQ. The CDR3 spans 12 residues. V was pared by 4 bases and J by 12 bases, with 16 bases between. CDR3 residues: CASSREGGRKYF. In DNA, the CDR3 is TGCGCCAGCAGCCGAGAGGGGGGGAGAAAGTACTTC.

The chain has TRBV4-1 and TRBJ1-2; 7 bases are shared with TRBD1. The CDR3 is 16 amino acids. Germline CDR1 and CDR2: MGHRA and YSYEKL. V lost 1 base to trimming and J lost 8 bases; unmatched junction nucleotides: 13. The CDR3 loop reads CASSQGRQGGNWGYTF. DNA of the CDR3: TGCGCCAGCAGCCAAGGTAGACAGGGAGGAAACTGGGGCTACACCTTC.

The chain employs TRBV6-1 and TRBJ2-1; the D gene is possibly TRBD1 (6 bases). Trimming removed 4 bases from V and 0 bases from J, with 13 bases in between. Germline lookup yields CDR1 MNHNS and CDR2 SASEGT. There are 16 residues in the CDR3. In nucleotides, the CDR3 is TGTGCCAGCAGTGTAGAGGACAGTAGCTCCTACAATGAGCAGTTCTTC. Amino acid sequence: CASSVEDSSSYNEQFF.